Below, 2 T cell receptor beta chains from the same sample are listed, as sequenced in a study of beta chain features in type 1 diabetes. Study-wide results and limits: A moderate, significant TCRB CDR3 shortening appeared in type 1 diabetes across four CD4+ subsets.

Their specific antigens are unknown. Expressed TCRB transcripts were sequenced because the entire RNA isolate underwent reverse transcription. The data were produced by immunoSEQ multiplex PCR, yet TCRdb's version contains in-frame clones alone and is incomplete. The sample shows hundreds of thousands of clones, over 12% of them seen only once. The sample was naive CD4+ T cells from blood. These receptor sequences come from a man younger than 30 with type 1 diabetes.

The rearrangement uses TRBV5-6 and TRBJ2-5, with TRBD2 matching 11 bases. This CDR3 contains 14 residues. The ends lost 4 bases at V and 5 bases at J; junction bases unmatched: 4. Germline V lookup: CDR1 SGHDT, CDR2 YYEEEE. CDR3 bases: TGTGCCAGCAGCCCGACTAGCGGGAAGGAGACCCAGTACTTC. This encodes CASSPTSGKETQYF.

This chain links TRBV28 with TRBJ1-1; 7 positions agree with TRBD1. Trimming took 8 bases from V and 7 from J; bases not matched to a gene: 7. Per germline, CDR1 MDHEN and CDR2 SYDVKM. The CDR3 contains 12 residues. CDR3 coding DNA: TGTGCCAGCGGGCGACAGGGCTATGAAGCTTTCTTT. Its translation: CASGRQGYEAFF.